These 31 T cell receptor beta chains originate from one sample sequenced in a study of PD-1 and CTLA-4 blockade in melanoma. The repertoire was sequenced with immunoSEQ multiplex PCR; TCRdb's copy has only in-frame clones and lacks some. The table includes thousands of clones, approximately 80% detected once. The sample was CD8+ T cells from peripheral blood, taken before anti-PD-1 treatment. These receptor sequences come from a human donor with melanoma.

Here the CDR3 reads CASSQSPGASYGYTF. DNA for the CDR3: TGTGCCAGCAGCCAAAGCCCGGGGGCGAGCTATGGCTACACCTTC. The rearrangement joins TRBV9 to TRBJ1-2, with D maybe TRBD1 (6 bases). This CDR3 is built from 15 residues. V lost 4 bases, J lost 4 bases, and 17 bases lay in between. Germline CDR1 reads SGDLS; CDR2 reads YYNGEE.

This clone was recorded a few times. CDR3 coding DNA: TGTGCCAGCAGCTTAGATTGGACAGGGGGCTATACTGAAGCTTTCTTT. It yields the protein CASSLDWTGGYTEAFF. The chain joins TRBV11-3 to TRBJ1-1; 11 bases are shared with TRBD1. Germline loops: CDR1 SGHNT, CDR2 YENEEA. This CDR3 has 16 residues. V shed 0 bases, J shed 5 bases, and the junction held 5 bases outside the gene matches.

The chain is built from TRBV7-8 and TRBJ1-2; 7 bases match TRBD1. V shed 3 bases, J shed 1 base, and the junction held 8 bases outside the gene matches. The CDR3 runs to 16 residues. Germline CDR1 SGHVS, CDR2 FQNEAQ. The chain's CDR3 is CASSFSTGNFNYGYTF. In DNA form, the CDR3 reads TGTGCCAGCAGCTTTTCGACAGGGAACTTTAACTATGGCTACACCTTC.

V is TRBV21-1 and J is TRBJ2-5; TRBD1, the D gene given by the table, was not confirmed from the DNA. TRBV21-1 is termed a pseudogene. The CDR3 is 13 residues long. Written as DNA, the CDR3 is TGTGCCAGCAGCAAACAGTACCAAGAGACCCAGTACTTC. Translating gives CASSKQYQETQYF.

This clone was observed once. V gene TRBV6-1 combines with J gene TRBJ2-4; D not resolved. Trimming shortened V by 1 base and J by 2 bases, and 6 bases separated the two germline ends. The germline V gene encodes CDR1 MNHNS and CDR2 SASEGT. The CDR3 spans 14 residues. In DNA form, the CDR3 reads TGTGCCAGCAGTGAAGGGGTGACCAAAAACATTCAGTACTTC. Translated, it gives CASSEGVTKNIQYF.

The table lists this clone with a count of one. J is TRBJ2-7 and V is TRBV11-3; D is ambiguous. Trimming pared 4 bases from V and 2 bases from J, leaving 6 bases between. Germline V gene sequence: CDR1 SGHNT, CDR2 YENEEA. The length of the CDR3 is 12 residues. The CDR3 bases are TGTGCCAGCAGCTCCTTCACCTACGAGCAGTACTTC. This gives the protein CASSSFTYEQYF.

Here the CDR3 reads CASSLTGDGNQPQHF. DNA of the CDR3: TGCGCCAGCAGCCTAACAGGGGACGGCAATCAGCCCCAGCATTTT. J is TRBJ1-5 and V is TRBV4-1, with 7 bases that match TRBD1. From germline, CDR1 is MGHRA and CDR2 YSYEKL. The length of the CDR3 is 15 residues. V shed 4 bases and J 2 bases; nucleotides not matched to a gene: 5.

The chain is built from TRBV11-2 and TRBJ1-1; D perhaps matches TRBD1 (6 bases). CDR1 is SGHAT and CDR2 is FQNNGV in the germline V gene. This CDR3 has 15 amino acids. V was trimmed by 3 bases and J by 1 base, leaving 12 bases between them. In DNA form, the CDR3 reads TGTGCCAGCAGCTTTTACAGGGCTGAGAACACTGAAGCTTTCTTT. Translated, it gives CASSFYRAENTEAFF.

The chain links TRBV7-9 to TRBJ2-5, with a tentative D call TRBD2 (6 bases). CDR1 is SEHNR, CDR2 FQNEAQ, per germline (reference sequence). The ends were cut back, 4 bases at V and 10 bases at J, with 22 bases in the middle. This CDR3 comprises 15 residues. CDR3 protein: CASSSLDYPSGFQYF. The DNA of the CDR3 is TGTGCCAGCAGCTCCCTGGACTACCCATCGGGCTTCCAGTACTTC. The complete variable domain, with remaining parts taken from reference TRBV7-9 and TRBJ2-5, reads DTGVSQNPRHKITKRGQNVTFRCDPISEHNRLYWYRQTLGQGPEFLTYFQNEAQLEKSRLLSDRFSAERPKGSFSTLEIQRTEQGDSAMYLCASSSLDYPSGFQYFGPGTRLLVL.

In DNA, the CDR3 is TGTGCCAGCAGTCCTACCCCGACTAGCGGCAGTTACAATGAGCAGTTCTTC. It specifies CASSPTPTSGSYNEQFF. The chain recombines TRBV6-6 with TRBJ2-1; 9 positions agree with TRBD2. This CDR3 contains 17 residues. Trimming removed 5 bases from V and 4 bases from J; junction bases left unmatched: 12. Germline V lookup: CDR1 MNHNY, CDR2 SVGAGI (reference sequence).

The chain couples TRBV29-1 to TRBJ1-1, with TRBD1 identical over 9 bases. CDR3 length: 13 residues. Unmatched junction bases numbered 7, after V lost 5 bases and J lost 6 bases. CDR1 and CDR2 from the germline V gene are SQVTM and ANQGSEA. The DNA for the CDR3 is TGCAGCGTTCACCTAACAGGGGGCCCTGAAGCTTTCTTT. It yields the protein CSVHLTGGPEAFF.

The V and J genes are TRBV29-1 and TRBJ1-1; D gene uncertain. CDR1 is SQVTM, CDR2 ANQGSEA, per germline. The CDR3 has 10 residues. CDR3 nucleotides: TGCTCGGACGGGAACACTGAAGCTTTCTTT. Protein product: CSDGNTEAFF. Filled out from reference TRBV29-1 and TRBJ1-1, the complete variable domain reads SAVISQKPSRDICQRGTSLTIQCQVDSQVTMMFWYRQQPGQSLTLIATANQGSEATYESGFVIDKFPISRPNLTFSTLTVSNMSPEDSSIYLCSDGNTEAFFGQGTRLTVV.

V usage is TRBV2 and J usage is TRBJ2-2, with D possibly TRBD1 on 5 matching bases. CDR3 size: 14 residues. Germline CDR1 is SNHLY and CDR2 is FYNNEI. The V end was cut by 7 bases, the J end by 0 bases, with 9 bases between. The CDR3 protein is CASILTANTGELFF. DNA for the CDR3: TGTGCCAGCATTTTGACAGCGAACACCGGGGAGCTGTTTTTT.

The V call is TRBV2, the J call TRBJ1-4; D possibly corresponds to TRBD1 (5 bases). Germline V CDR1 and CDR2: SNHLY, FYNNEI. V lost 6 bases and J 0 bases, leaving 17 bases between the germline ends. The CDR3 runs to 17 residues. CDR3 protein: CASSPGPPTSTNEKLFF. The CDR3 DNA is TGTGCCAGCAGCCCGGGACCTCCGACCTCAACTAATGAAAAACTGTTTTTT.

The chain couples TRBV27 to TRBJ2-2, with D possibly being TRBD2 (6 bases). Trimming removed 1 base from V and 4 bases from J, with 16 bases in between. The CDR3 is made up of 17 amino acids. Germline V gives CDR1 MNHEY, CDR2 SMNVEV (reference sequence). CDR3 DNA sequence: TGTGCCAGCAGTTTATATAAGGGACTGGAGGCCACCGGGGAGCTGTTTTTT. Protein sequence: CASSLYKGLEATGELFF.

The CDR3 region is CASRLAAYNEQFF. CDR3 DNA sequence: TGTGCCAGCAGACTAGCGGCCTACAATGAGCAGTTCTTC. The chain uses TRBV5-6 and TRBJ2-1; 8 bases align to TRBD2. Germline V gives CDR1 SGHDT, CDR2 YYEEEE. Losses at the gene ends were 5 bases for V and 2 bases for J; bases not matched to a gene: 0. CDR3 length: 13 residues. Looking up the rest from reference TRBV5-6 and TRBJ2-1 gives the full variable domain: DAGVTQSPTHLIKTRGQQVTLRCSPKSGHDTVSWYQQALGQGPQFIFQYYEEEERQRGNFPDRFSGHQFPNYSSELNVNALLLGDSALYLCASRLAAYNEQFFGPGTRLTVL.

The genes are TRBV29-1 and TRBJ2-2, with 9 bases that match TRBD1. The CDR3 consists of 13 residues. V trimming: 6 bases; J trimming: 9 bases; junction bases outside the gene matches: 8. Germline V gene data show CDR1 as SQVTM and CDR2 as ANQGSEA. For the CDR3, the DNA is TGCAGCGTCCCGGGACAGGGAGGACGGGAGCTGTTTTTT. This sequence encodes CSVPGQGGRELFF.

The chain recombines TRBV5-4 with TRBJ1-1, with D unclear. Germline CDR1 reads SGHNT; CDR2 reads YYREEE (reference sequence). CDR3 length equals 12 residues. The ends were cut back, 0 bases at V and 0 bases at J, with 0 bases in the middle. This CDR3 is CASSLVNTEAFF. The CDR3 nucleotides read TGTGCCAGCAGCTTGGTGAACACTGAAGCTTTCTTT.

The rearrangement links TRBV4-3 to TRBJ2-3; D remains ambiguous. CDR1 is LGHNA and CDR2 is YSLEER in the germline V gene. Trimming took 0 bases from V and 4 from J, leaving 17 bases between them. This CDR3 contains 17 residues. The CDR3 region has the DNA TGCGCCAGCAGCCAAGATCTCTCGCCAGGTTTACCAGATACGCAGTATTTT. Its protein is CASSQDLSPGLPDTQYF.

J is TRBJ2-7 and V is TRBV7-2; 10 nucleotides align to TRBD1. The germline CDR1 and CDR2 sequences are SGHTA and FQGNSA. Unmatched junction bases numbered 5, after V lost 5 bases and J lost 1 base. There are 15 residues in the CDR3. The DNA of the CDR3 is TGTGCCAGCAGCCCGTGGACAGGGGGTTCCTACGAGCAGTACTTC. Translating gives CASSPWTGGSYEQYF.

V and J are TRBV6-2 or TRBV6-3 and TRBJ1-2, with D uncertain. The CDR3 is 12 amino acids. The germline V gene encodes CDR1 MNHEY and CDR2 SVGEGT. V was shortened by 2 bases and J by 7 bases, with 8 bases between the two germline ends. The CDR3 DNA is TGTGCCAGCAGTTACGACAAAATTGGCTACACCTTC. Translated: CASSYDKIGYTF.

The V gene is TRBV23-1, the J gene TRBJ2-1; D remains unclear. TRBV23-1 has ORF status, its function being uncertain. Trimming stripped 0 bases from V and 16 bases from J, with 16 bases between. The CDR3 runs to 13 residues. CDR3 nucleotide sequence: TGCGCCAGCAGTCAATCGGGTCACCCCGTGGAATTCTTC. It yields the protein CASSQSGHPVEFF.

The chain has TRBV5-4 and TRBJ1-2; tentatively, D is TRBD1 (5 bases). CDR3 length: 12 residues. V shed 0 bases and J shed 7 bases, with 7 bases lying between them. Germline V CDR1 and CDR2: SGHNT, YYREEE (reference sequence). The CDR3: CASSLGGAGYTF. The CDR3 DNA follows: TGTGCCAGCAGCTTGGGTGGGGCTGGCTACACCTTC.

CDR3 sequence reads: CASSISRKNTEAFF. Here the CDR3 DNA reads TGTGCCAGTAGTATTTCCAGAAAGAACACTGAAGCTTTCTTT. The V gene is TRBV19, the J gene TRBJ1-1; D is undetermined. This CDR3 region has 14 residues. Germline V CDR1 and CDR2: LNHDA, SQIVND (reference sequence). Trimming left V 3 bases short and J 1 base short, with 9 bases between.

A few counts support this clone. The chain employs TRBV5-8 and TRBJ2-3, with TRBD2 identical over 15 bases. This CDR3 is built from 15 residues. The ends lost 4 bases at V and 6 bases at J; junction bases unmatched: 3. Germline V gene lookup returns CDR1 SGHTS and CDR2 YDEGEE. In DNA, the CDR3 is TGTGCCAGCAGCCTGGGACTAGCGGGAGGTGATACGCAGTATTTT. This gives the protein CASSLGLAGGDTQYF.

This clone has just one count. This chain joins TRBV24-1 and TRBJ2-1; D possibly uses TRBD1 or TRBD2 (6 bases each). The germline V gene encodes CDR1 KGHDR and CDR2 SFDVKD. V lost 1 base and J 5 bases, leaving 14 bases between the germline ends. The CDR3 sequence is 16 residues long. The CDR3 DNA is TGTGCCACCAGTGATTTAAGGGGGGCGGTCGACAATGAGCAGTTCTTC. It encodes CATSDLRGAVDNEQFF.

The chain couples TRBV4-3 to TRBJ2-1, with D perhaps TRBD2 (5 bases). Trimming shortened V by 4 bases and J by 8 bases, and 12 bases separated the two germline ends. The CDR3 is made up of 13 amino acids. From germline, CDR1 is LGHNA and CDR2 YSLEER. The CDR3 DNA is TGCGCCAGCAGCCCCGAGGGTTGGGATGAGCAGTTCTTC. This encodes CASSPEGWDEQFF.

The gene calls are TRBV5-4 and TRBJ2-7; 11 bases match TRBD1. The V and J ends lost 4 bases and 2 bases, in that order; junction bases with no gene match: 5. The CDR3 consists of 15 residues. Germline CDR1 reads SGHNT; CDR2 reads YYREEE (reference sequence). The CDR3, as DNA: TGTGCCAGCAGCCCTCCGGGACAGGGGGCCTACGAGCAGTACTTC. Residues: CASSPPGQGAYEQYF.

V gene TRBV2 combines with J gene TRBJ2-7; possibly TRBD1 for D (6 bases). CDR3 length: 14 residues. Germline V gene sequence: CDR1 SNHLY, CDR2 FYNNEI. V was cut by 4 bases and J by 3 bases, with 13 bases left in between. The CDR3 DNA sequence: TGTGCCAGCAGTGTAACGGGACATCGCTACGAGCAGTACTTC. Amino acids: CASSVTGHRYEQYF.

The chain uses TRBV4-3 and TRBJ2-3; TRBD2 agrees at 13 bases. CDR3 length equals 17 residues. Unmatched junction bases numbered 10, after V lost 3 bases and J lost 7 bases. Germline V lookup: CDR1 LGHNA, CDR2 YSLEER. The DNA of the CDR3 is TGCGCCAGCAGCCAGGTCCCAACTAGCGGGGGGGCGCATACGCAGTATTTT. This codes for CASSQVPTSGGAHTQYF.

This clone has more than one count but fewer than ten. The chain combines TRBV5-6 with TRBJ2-2, with 9 bases matching TRBD2. CDR1 and CDR2 from the germline V gene are SGHDT and YYEEEE. J lost 1 base, V lost 5 bases, and 0 bases had no gene match. The CDR3 contains 14 residues. The CDR3 DNA is TGTGCCAGCAGGACTAGCGGGAACACCGGGGAGCTGTTTTTT. It is translated as CASRTSGNTGELFF. The full variable domain, with the rest looked up from reference TRBV5-6 and TRBJ2-2, is DAGVTQSPTHLIKTRGQQVTLRCSPKSGHDTVSWYQQALGQGPQFIFQYYEEEERQRGNFPDRFSGHQFPNYSSELNVNALLLGDSALYLCASRTSGNTGELFFGEGSRLTVL.